This TCR beta chain is from a study of identical twins. Template switching added a universal primer site; cDNA carried unique molecular identifiers. Using its own MiXCR run on the 5' RACE reads, TCRdb lists one record per CDR3 protein. The repertoire holds about 690,000 distinct CDR3 sequences, with approximately 22% as singletons. Every one of the donors was a healthy Caucasian. This clonotype was found many times. CDR3 length: 13 residues. Trimming removed 4 bases at V and 1 base at J, with 11 bases between. Germline loops: CDR1 SQVTM, CDR2 ANQGSEA. The sample was also reused in another study, on T cells expressing NK-cell markers. From that paper: Most of the eight sequenced donors were classified as HCMV-seropositive, and one was classified as seronegative. Among four donors, these clonotypes also ranked first in the CD3+CD56-NKG2C+ fraction.

The sample was PBMCs. V is TRBV29-1 and J is TRBJ2-7, with D tentatively TRBD1 (6 bases). The sequence came from a woman younger than 30 in good health. CDR3 in DNA: TGCAGCGTTGGGGACACCGAGTCCTACGAGCAGTACTTC. Its protein product is CSVGDTESYEQYF.